The clone carrying this T cell receptor beta chain was detected a few times. The data stem from a study of sequential checkpoint blockade in melanoma. Treatment denoted: randomized to nivolumab then ipilimumab (arm A) or the reverse (arm B). The CDR3 is 15 residues long. Germline V gene sequence: CDR1 LGHNA, CDR2 YSLEER. Trimming pared 1 base from V and 6 bases from J, leaving 10 bases between. Assay: immunoSEQ multiplex PCR; the TCRdb copy retains only in-frame clones and omits some. The data show approximately 28,000 clones, roughly 91% seen once. The source material was CD8+ T cells sorted from blood (inferred from file names), sampled from a patient given nivolumab and ipilimumab in sequence. The chain couples TRBV4-3 to TRBJ1-6, with a weak D call TRBD1 (6 bases). This clonotype was obtained from a human donor with melanoma. The CDR3 loop is CASSQVGAGNSPLHF. CDR3 bases: TGCGCCAGCAGCCAAGTGGGGGCAGGTAATTCACCCCTCCACTTT.